A single sample is the source of the 30 T cell receptor beta chains below, sequenced in a study of cytomegalovirus exposure and HLA in healthy donors. Primers included in the PCR were 60 Vbeta and 13 Jbeta primers. Measured with immunoSEQ multiplex PCR; TCRdb has only the in-frame clones, and not every one. The table has about 130,000 clones, 65% to 80% seen once. Sequenced material: PBMCs. The receptors were sampled from a man aged 30 to 45 in good health and CMV-seronegative.

This chain uses TRBV15 with TRBJ2-5; no definite D call. Trimming stripped 3 bases from V and 5 bases from J, with 10 bases between. Germline V CDR1 and CDR2: LNHNV, YYDKDF (reference sequence). The CDR3 has 13 residues. This CDR3 reads CATSSTPYETQYF. The CDR3 nucleotides are TGTGCCACCAGCAGCACACCTTATGAGACCCAGTACTTC.

This clone was seen a few times. The CDR3 reads CASSVGSRREFNYGYTF. The DNA for the CDR3 is TGTGCCAGCAGCGTAGGTAGCCGCAGGGAATTCAACTATGGCTACACCTTC. This chain joins TRBV9 and TRBJ1-2, with D tentatively TRBD1 (5 bases). V gave up 0 bases and J gave up 2 bases, with 17 bases separating them. The CDR3 runs to 17 residues. Germline CDR1 is SGDLS and CDR2 is YYNGEE.

This clone has only a few counts. The same CDR3 is also encoded by other DNA sequences in this sample. The chain is built from TRBV30 and TRBJ1-5; possible D gene TRBD1, 5 bases. Per germline, CDR1 GTSNPN and CDR2 SVGIG (reference sequence). The CDR3 loop spans 15 amino acids. V gave up 0 bases and J gave up 6 bases, with 15 bases separating them. Here the CDR3 reads CAWSVRGGAGQPQHF. In nucleotides, the CDR3 is TGTGCCTGGAGTGTACGGGGAGGGGCTGGTCAGCCCCAGCATTTT.

The J gene is TRBJ2-6, the V gene TRBV28, with 10 bases lining up with TRBD2. The CDR3 covers 19 residues. Germline CDR1 and CDR2: MDHEN and SYDVKM. The junction had 11 bases not matched to a gene; V was cut back by 2 bases and J by 4 bases. CDR3 in DNA: TGTGCCAGCAGTTTAAGGCTAGCGGGAGCTAAATCAGGGGCCAACGTCCTGACTTTC. Amino acids: CASSLRLAGAKSGANVLTF.

This clone was seen only once. The V gene is TRBV28, the J gene TRBJ2-5; D possibly corresponds to TRBD1 (5 bases). The CDR3 consists of 13 residues. V lost 6 bases, J lost 2 bases, and 10 bases lay in between. The germline CDR1 and CDR2 sequences are MDHEN and SYDVKM. Here the CDR3 reads CASSRTGQETQYF. CDR3 in DNA: TGTGCCAGCAGCCGAACAGGACAAGAGACCCAGTACTTC. Full variable domain (missing parts from reference TRBV28 and TRBJ2-5): DVKVTQSSRYLVKRTGEKVFLECVQDMDHENMFWYRQDPGLGLRLIYFSYDVKMKEKGDIPEGYSVSREKKERFSLILESASTNQTSMYLCASSRTGQETQYFGPGTRLLVL.

This chain uses TRBV19 with TRBJ1-5, with 7 bases fitting TRBD1. Germline loops: CDR1 LNHDA, CDR2 SQIVND (reference sequence). J gave up 6 bases and V 3 bases, and 11 bases lay outside the gene matches. The CDR3 covers 16 residues. The CDR3 sequence is CASSITRQGPTQPQHF. The CDR3 DNA reads TGTGCCAGTAGTATTACGAGACAGGGCCCCACTCAGCCCCAGCATTTT.

A note on this clone: The same CDR3 also results from other DNA sequences found in this sample. The chain carries TRBV2 and TRBJ1-5; D gene unclear. The V end was cut by 6 bases, the J end by 1 base, with 10 bases between. The CDR3 has 14 amino acids. Per germline, CDR1 SNHLY and CDR2 FYNNEI. This CDR3 is CASSGRGSNQPQHF. CDR3 nucleotides: TGTGCCAGCAGCGGACGAGGGAGCAATCAGCCCCAGCATTTT.

This chain joins TRBV6-5 and TRBJ1-2; a possible D gene is TRBD1 (5 bases). Trimming removed 0 bases from V and 4 bases from J, with 12 bases in between. From germline, CDR1 is MNHEY and CDR2 SVGAGI. The CDR3 is made up of 15 amino acids. CDR3 sequence: CASSYSDTDLYGYTF. The CDR3 DNA is TGTGCCAGCAGTTACTCGGACACGGACCTCTATGGCTACACCTTC.

This chain joins TRBV9 and TRBJ2-2; TRBD1 matches at 11 bases. The CDR3 length is 19 residues. Germline V lookup: CDR1 SGDLS, CDR2 YYNGEE. Trimming at V came to 3 bases and at J to 3 bases, leaving 13 bases not matched to a gene. The CDR3 region is CASSGGQGVSNTYTGELFF. In nucleotides, the CDR3 is TGTGCCAGCAGCGGGGGACAGGGGGTTTCGAATACTTACACCGGGGAGCTGTTTTTT.

CDR3 DNA sequence: TGCGCCAGCAGCTTGGATACGGGGGGGACCGACGAGCAGTACTTC. Protein: CASSLDTGGTDEQYF. The chain employs TRBV5-1 and TRBJ2-7; 8 bases agree with TRBD2. V trimming: 0 bases; J trimming: 5 bases; junction bases outside the gene matches: 7. Germline assignment: CDR1 SGHRS and CDR2 YFSETQ. The CDR3 totals 15 residues. Together with reference TRBV5-1 and TRBJ2-7, the CDR3 gives the full variable domain: KAGVTQTPRYLIKTRGQQVTLSCSPISGHRSVSWYQQTPGQGLQFLFEYFSETQRNKGNFPGRFSGRQFSNSRSEMNVSTLELGDSALYLCASSLDTGGTDEQYFGPGTRLTVT.

The J gene is TRBJ2-1, the V gene TRBV7-7; no firm D call. CDR1 and CDR2 from the germline V gene are SSHAT and FNYEAQ (reference sequence). The germline V and J ends were trimmed by 3 bases and 10 bases, with 16 bases remaining between them. The CDR3 loop spans 14 amino acids. The CDR3 DNA reads as TGTGCCAGCAGCTTTACGACTGCGGAATCGGAGCAGTTCTTC. Translated: CASSFTTAESEQFF.

The chain employs TRBV7-8 and TRBJ1-3; 8 nucleotides line up with TRBD1. The germline gives CDR1 SGHVS, CDR2 FQNEAQ. This CDR3 is built from 15 residues. Trimming at V came to 7 bases and at J to 2 bases, leaving 7 bases not matched to a gene. The DNA for the CDR3 is TGTGCCAGCACCCCTCGGACAGGGACTGGAAACACCATATATTTT. It codes for CASTPRTGTGNTIYF.

In this sample, this clone turned up a few times. The rearrangement joins TRBV28 to TRBJ2-7, with 10 bases lining up with TRBD1. The CDR3 is 15 residues long. CDR1 and CDR2 from the germline V gene are MDHEN and SYDVKM. After removal of 4 bases from V and 3 bases from J, the junction contained 6 bases not matched to a gene. The CDR3 DNA sequence: TGTGCCAGCAGTTCCCGGAGGACAGGGGGCTACGAGCAGTACTTC. This gives the protein CASSSRRTGGYEQYF.

The V and J genes are TRBV28 and TRBJ2-1; 9 nucleotides agree with TRBD2. This CDR3 region has 17 residues. J gave up 4 bases and V 4 bases, and 11 bases lay outside the gene matches. Germline V gene sequence: CDR1 MDHEN, CDR2 SYDVKM. The CDR3 loop is CASSSLGIAGDYNEQFF. DNA of the CDR3: TGTGCCAGCAGTTCCCTTGGGATAGCGGGAGATTACAATGAGCAGTTCTTC.

This clone was picked up a small number of times. The chain recombines TRBV9 with TRBJ1-5, with a tentative D call TRBD1 (5 bases). The CDR3 runs to 14 residues. The germline V gene encodes CDR1 SGDLS and CDR2 YYNGEE. Trimming pared 2 bases from V and 3 bases from J, leaving 9 bases between. CDR3 sequence: CASSVGGPNQPQHF. The CDR3 bases are TGTGCCAGCAGCGTGGGGGGTCCCAATCAGCCCCAGCATTTT. The complete variable domain, with remaining parts taken from reference TRBV9 and TRBJ1-5, reads DSGVTQTPKHLITATGQRVTLRCSPRSGDLSVYWYQQSLDQGLQFLIQYYNGEERAKGNILERFSAQQFPDLHSELNLSSLELGDSALYFCASSVGGPNQPQHFGDGTRLSIL.

This chain uses TRBV6-6 with TRBJ2-7, with 8 nucleotides matching TRBD1. This CDR3 is built from 12 residues. Germline CDR1 is MNHNY and CDR2 is SVGAGI (reference sequence). Unmatched junction bases numbered 0, after V lost 5 bases and J lost 3 bases. CDR3: CASSTGGYEQYF. In nucleotides, the CDR3 is TGTGCCAGCAGTACAGGGGGCTACGAGCAGTACTTC.

This chain joins TRBV6-1 and TRBJ1-1, with a weak D call TRBD1 (6 bases). Trimming took off 6 bases at V and 7 bases at J, with 9 bases between the two ends. CDR1 and CDR2 from the germline V gene are MNHNS and SASEGT. This CDR3 has 11 residues. In DNA, the CDR3 is TGTGCCAGCAGCGTGGACAGTGAAGCTTTCTTT. This codes for CASSVDSEAFF.

This clone has only a few counts. The chain links TRBV18 to TRBJ2-5, with TRBD1 as a possible D gene (7 bases). V dropped 3 bases and J dropped 4 bases, with 18 bases sitting between them. The CDR3 sequence is 16 residues long. CDR1 and CDR2 (germline): KGHSH, LQKENI. CDR3 coding DNA: TGTGCCAGCTCACCGCGCCAGGGGGGTGAAGGAGAGACCCAGTACTTC. Translating it yields CASSPRQGGEGETQYF.

The chain couples TRBV18 to TRBJ2-2, with 10 bases matching TRBD1. CDR3 length: 16 residues. The V gene end was trimmed by 4 bases and the J gene end by 3 bases; junction bases not matched to a gene: 5. CDR1 and CDR2 (germline): KGHSH, LQKENI. CDR3 bases: TGTGCCAGCTCACTTACCGGGACAGGGGACACCGGGGAGCTGTTTTTT. This gives the protein CASSLTGTGDTGELFF.

This clone was found a few times. CDR3 in DNA: TGTGCCAGCAGTGCCGGGGAGATCTATGGCTACACCTTC. Amino acid sequence: CASSAGEIYGYTF. The chain links TRBV6-1 to TRBJ1-2; no clear D gene. This CDR3 region has 13 residues. The V gene lost 4 bases and the J gene lost 4 bases, with 10 bases spanning the gap. Germline assignment: CDR1 MNHNS and CDR2 SASEGT.

This rearrangement joins TRBV7-8 to TRBJ1-2; D is undetermined. Germline V gene sequence: CDR1 SGHVS, CDR2 FQNEAQ. Trimming removed 1 base from V and 2 bases from J, with 8 bases in between. CDR3 length: 14 amino acids. CDR3 in amino acids: CASSLEAGNYGYTF. The CDR3 DNA is TGTGCCAGCAGCTTAGAAGCAGGCAACTATGGCTACACCTTC.

The chain uses TRBV6-1 and TRBJ2-7; D might be TRBD1 (5 bases). V was cut by 8 bases and J by 2 bases, with 16 bases left in between. The CDR3 is 14 amino acids. Per the germline V gene, CDR1 is MNHNS and CDR2 is SASEGT. The CDR3 loop reads CASPGQGTTYEQYF. In DNA, the CDR3 is TGTGCCAGCCCCGGCCAGGGCACCACCTACGAGCAGTACTTC.

The CDR3 is CASSLPARIGSSGTEAFF. CDR3 sequence (DNA): TGTGCCAGCAGCCTGCCGGCCCGCATAGGCAGCTCGGGCACTGAAGCTTTCTTT. The J gene is TRBJ1-1, the V gene TRBV7-9; the D is unclear. The CDR3 has 18 amino acids. Trimming removed 5 bases at V and 4 bases at J, with 26 bases between. Germline V gene data show CDR1 as SEHNR and CDR2 as FQNEAQ (reference sequence). The variable domain in full, with the rest retrieved from reference TRBV7-9 and TRBJ1-1, is DTGVSQNPRHKITKRGQNVTFRCDPISEHNRLYWYRQTLGQGPEFLTYFQNEAQLEKSRLLSDRFSAERPKGSFSTLEIQRTEQGDSAMYLCASSLPARIGSSGTEAFFGQGTRLTVV.

This clone was seen just once. This chain joins TRBV27 and TRBJ1-5, with D perhaps TRBD1 (6 bases). Deletions cut 5 bases from V and 2 bases from J, with 16 bases between. This CDR3 has 16 residues. Germline V gene sequence: CDR1 MNHEY, CDR2 SMNVEV (reference sequence). CDR3 amino acids: CASSPRGGRGNQPQHF. CDR3 coding DNA: TGTGCCAGCAGTCCGAGGGGGGGGAGGGGCAATCAGCCCCAGCATTTT.

V and J are TRBV19 and TRBJ2-2; 9 bases match TRBD1. The CDR3 is 16 amino acids. After removal of 3 bases from V and 4 bases from J, the junction contained 6 bases not matched to a gene. Germline CDR1 and CDR2: LNHDA and SQIVND (reference sequence). The CDR3 sequence: CASSIRTGASTGELFF. CDR3 in DNA: TGTGCCAGTAGTATTCGGACAGGGGCGAGCACCGGGGAGCTGTTTTTT.

The rearrangement joins TRBV7-2 to TRBJ1-2, with D possibly matching TRBD1 (6 bases). The CDR3 sequence is 16 residues long. V lost 4 bases to trimming and J lost 4 bases, with 19 bases between them. CDR1 SGHTA and CDR2 FQGNSA come from the germline V gene. CDR3 region: CASSSFTGKTGYGYTF. As DNA, the CDR3 is TGTGCCAGCAGCTCCTTCACAGGGAAGACGGGCTATGGCTACACCTTC.

This clone was seen once. The genes are TRBV30 and TRBJ2-7; 9 nucleotides agree with TRBD1. The CDR3 contains 16 residues. The J segment lost 3 bases and the V segment lost 4 bases, leaving 13 bases of the junction unmatched. In germline, CDR1 is GTSNPN, CDR2 SVGIG (reference sequence). The CDR3 region is CAWIPLEGQGLYEQYF. The CDR3 DNA is TGTGCCTGGATTCCCCTCGAGGGACAGGGCCTCTACGAGCAGTACTTC.

The chain uses TRBV18 and TRBJ1-5; 8 bases line up with TRBD1. The CDR3 covers 16 residues. J lost 7 bases, V lost 3 bases, and 11 bases had no gene match. Germline V CDR1 and CDR2: KGHSH, LQKENI. CDR3 protein: CASSPAPGTGGQPQHF. DNA of the CDR3: TGTGCCAGCTCACCGGCCCCCGGGACAGGCGGGCAGCCCCAGCATTTT.

V gene TRBV28 combines with J gene TRBJ1-3, with 7 bases lining up with TRBD1. This CDR3 is built from 16 residues. The V gene's germline CDR1 is MDHEN and CDR2 SYDVKM. Trimming cost V 7 bases and J 0 bases; bases outside gene matches: 9. The CDR3, as DNA: TGTGCCAGCAACCAGGAAGGGGGCCGCTCTGGAAACACCATATATTTT. It translates to CASNQEGGRSGNTIYF.

This chain links TRBV5-6 with TRBJ2-1; 10 bases line up with TRBD2. From germline, CDR1 is SGHDT and CDR2 YYEEEE. V dropped 2 bases and J dropped 3; count of bases not matched to a gene: 5. CDR3 length: 16 amino acids. In DNA, the CDR3 is TGTGCCAGCAGCTTTGGGACTAGCGAGCTCTACAATGAGCAGTTCTTC. Amino acid sequence: CASSFGTSELYNEQFF. The variable domain in full, completed from reference TRBV5-6 and TRBJ2-1, reads DAGVTQSPTHLIKTRGQQVTLRCSPKSGHDTVSWYQQALGQGPQFIFQYYEEEERQRGNFPDRFSGHQFPNYSSELNVNALLLGDSALYLCASSFGTSELYNEQFFGPGTRLTVL.